A selection of T cell receptor beta chains follows, all from one sample in a study of blood T cell repertoires in COVID-19. Method: immunoSEQ multiplex PCR; TCRdb's copy keeps in-frame clones and lacks some. In the table there are 130,000 to 150,000 clones, around 76% of which are singletons. Sequenced input: peripheral blood. The receptors shown here come from a man in his sixties with acute or convalescent COVID-19. The CDR3 runs from the conserved cysteine through the conserved F or W. A D gene is named only where the DNA matches it firmly.

d_gene: TRBD1
j_gene: TRBJ2-6
v_gene: TRBV13
len: 17
CDR3aa: CASSPGQGRAGANVLTF

d_gene: NA
j_gene: TRBJ2-1
v_gene: TRBV7-6
len: 14
CDR3aa: CASSLDEGRDEQFF

d_gene: TRBD2
j_gene: TRBJ2-3
v_gene: TRBV29-1
len: 15
CDR3aa: CSVVILAGVADTQYF

d_gene: NA
j_gene: TRBJ2-1
v_gene: TRBV28
len: 13
CDR3aa: CASSPEGVNEQFF

d_gene: NA
j_gene: TRBJ1-1
v_gene: TRBV2
len: 14
CDR3aa: CASSDTRHIAEAFF

d_gene: NA
j_gene: TRBJ2-7
v_gene: TRBV6-5
len: 14
CDR3aa: CASSRVSQAYEQYF

d_gene: NA
j_gene: TRBJ1-2
v_gene: TRBV3-1/TRBV3-2
len: 13
CDR3aa: CASSQAGAGGYTF

d_gene: NA
j_gene: TRBJ2-3
v_gene: TRBV18
len: 15
CDR3aa: CASGPGGAGADTQYF

d_gene: TRBD2
j_gene: TRBJ2-7
v_gene: TRBV5-3
len: 15
CDR3aa: CARSHPLAGASEQYF

d_gene: TRBD1
j_gene: TRBJ2-7
v_gene: TRBV12-3/TRBV12-4
len: 13
CDR3aa: CASRGTAAYEQYF

d_gene: TRBD1
j_gene: TRBJ1-3
v_gene: TRBV14
len: 16
CDR3aa: CASSLTGDYSGNTIYF

d_gene: TRBD2
j_gene: TRBJ2-7
v_gene: TRBV15
len: 17
CDR3aa: CATSRGPTSGVGYEQYF

d_gene: NA
j_gene: TRBJ2-7
v_gene: TRBV30
len: 11
CDR3aa: CAWSVRYEQYF

d_gene: NA
j_gene: TRBJ2-5
v_gene: TRBV24-1
len: 13
CDR3aa: CATSEGQQETQYF

d_gene: NA
j_gene: TRBJ1-5
v_gene: TRBV2
len: 14
CDR3aa: CASTLVGGGQPQHF

d_gene: NA
j_gene: TRBJ1-5
v_gene: TRBV19
len: 19
CDR3aa: CASSLGTRITSGPDQPQHF

d_gene: NA
j_gene: TRBJ2-3
v_gene: TRBV14
len: 14
CDR3aa: CASSLAGLTDTQYF

d_gene: NA
j_gene: TRBJ2-2
v_gene: TRBV27
len: 15
CDR3aa: CASSPSTLNTGELFF

d_gene: TRBD2
j_gene: TRBJ2-3
v_gene: TRBV9
len: 15
CDR3aa: CASSVTSGNSDTQYF

d_gene: NA
j_gene: TRBJ2-7
v_gene: TRBV7-2
len: 15
CDR3aa: CASSLWDTRTYEQYF

d_gene: TRBD1
j_gene: TRBJ2-6
v_gene: TRBV5-8
len: 15
CDR3aa: CASSLQGSGANVLTF